A selection of T cell receptor beta chains follows, all from one sample in a study of shared clonotypes between healthy human individuals. This table comes from immunoSEQ multiplex PCR, and its TCRdb copy is limited to in-frame clones, with some not included. The table lists hundreds of thousands of clones, roughly 94% of them singletons. The sequenced sample was naive CD8+ T cells sorted from blood. Receptor source: a man younger than 40 in good health. The CDR3 runs from the conserved cysteine through the conserved F or W. The order of the fields is J gene, clone size, D gene, V gene, CDR3 protein, CDR3 DNA. A D gene is named only where the DNA matches it firmly. The size of a clone is reported for some rows only, either as once, few or many, or as a class for expanded clones.

TRBJ2-7 | . | TRBD1 | TRBV9 | CASSVGTGLAYEQYF | TGTGCCAGCAGCGTAGGGACAGGGTTGGCCTACGAGCAGTACTTC
TRBJ2-7 | . | . | TRBV27 | CASRPRSSSYEQYF | TGTGCCAGCAGGCCGAGAAGTAGCTCCTACGAGCAGTACTTC
TRBJ2-5 | . | TRBD2 | TRBV30 | CAWTTGLAGAGTQYF | TGTGCCTGGACTACGGGACTAGCGGGGGCCGGGACCCAGTACTTC
TRBJ1-3 | . | . | TRBV6-5 | CASSYSGRGNTIYF | TGTGCCAGCAGTTACTCGGGGAGAGGAAACACCATATATTTT
TRBJ2-7 | . | TRBD2 | TRBV6-5 | CASSWTSGDSYEQYF | TGTGCCAGCAGTTGGACTAGCGGAGATTCCTACGAGCAGTACTTC
TRBJ2-5 | . | TRBD2 | TRBV15 | CATSRGPGGGETQYF | TGTGCCACCAGCAGAGGACCGGGAGGCGGAGAGACCCAGTACTTC
TRBJ1-5 | . | . | TRBV4-1 | CASSQAGQSQHF | TGCGCCAGCAGCCAGGCCGGACAATCCCAGCATTTT
TRBJ1-3 | once | . | TRBV11-3 | CASSLGTSGNTIYF | TGTGCCAGCAGCTTAGGGACCTCTGGAAACACCATATATTTT
TRBJ1-2 | few | TRBD1 | TRBV7-9 | CASSPRDRDYGYTF | TGTGCCAGCAGCCCCCGGGACAGGGACTATGGCTACACCTTC
TRBJ2-1 | . | TRBD1 | TRBV28 | CASSTTGGNEQFF | TGTGCCAGCAGTACCACAGGGGGGAATGAGCAGTTCTTC
TRBJ1-5 | . | . | TRBV7-9 | CASSSGSQPQHF | TGTGCCAGCAGCTCTGGGTCTCAGCCCCAGCATTTT
TRBJ2-1 | . | . | TRBV7-2 | CASSLMGTGNEQFF | TGTGCCAGCAGCCTAATGGGGACTGGAAATGAGCAGTTCTTC
TRBJ2-3 | . | . | TRBV4-1 | CASSPFWGLADHTDTQYF | TGCGCCAGCAGCCCATTCTGGGGGCTAGCGGATCACACAGATACGCAGTATTTT
TRBJ2-7 | . | . | TRBV27 | CASSQRGLYEQYF | TGTGCCAGCAGCCAAAGGGGACTTTACGAGCAGTACTTC
TRBJ2-1 | . | . | TRBV30 | CAWSVSEQFF | TGTGCCTGGAGTGTATCTGAGCAGTTCTTC
TRBJ2-1 | . | TRBD1 | TRBV19 | CASSWDRGYNEQFF | TGTGCCAGTAGTTGGGACAGGGGTTACAATGAGCAGTTCTTC